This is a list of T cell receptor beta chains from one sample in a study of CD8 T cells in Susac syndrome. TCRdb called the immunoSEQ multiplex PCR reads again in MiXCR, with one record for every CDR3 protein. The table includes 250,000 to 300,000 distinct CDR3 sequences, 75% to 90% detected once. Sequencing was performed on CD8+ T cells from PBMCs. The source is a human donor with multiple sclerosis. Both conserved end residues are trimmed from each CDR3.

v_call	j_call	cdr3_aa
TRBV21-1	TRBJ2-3	ASSTTGGRDLDTQY
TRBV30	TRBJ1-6	AWRDQASSPLH
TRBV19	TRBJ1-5	ASSGRNSNQPQH
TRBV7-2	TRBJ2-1	ASSDSHGEQF
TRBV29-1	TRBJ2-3	SVAEYTDTQY
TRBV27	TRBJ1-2	ASSPTAVLYGYT
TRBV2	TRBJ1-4	ASRSVVATNEKLF
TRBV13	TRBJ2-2	ASSFHGLAPGELF
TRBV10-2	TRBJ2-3	ASSVLAGVDTQY
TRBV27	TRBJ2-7	ASSWAGGHYEQY
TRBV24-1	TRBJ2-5	ATSDPSGRSEVVFREETQY
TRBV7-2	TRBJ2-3	ASRDPLAGGTDTQY
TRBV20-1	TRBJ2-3	SAEPRLLAGEADTQY
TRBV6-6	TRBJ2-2	ASSYWFNTGELF
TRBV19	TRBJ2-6	ASRAGLSGANVLT
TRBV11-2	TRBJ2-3	ASSGLASTDTQY
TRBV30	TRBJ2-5	AWSGTGYIETQY
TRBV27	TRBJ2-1	ASLLAGPGYNEQF
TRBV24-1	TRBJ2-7	ATSDGLHGSYEQY
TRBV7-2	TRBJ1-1	ASSFTTMNTEAF
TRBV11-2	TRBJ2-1	ASSPGTTLDEQF
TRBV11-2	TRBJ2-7	ASSLAGTAKTYEQY
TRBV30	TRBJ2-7	AAAVQPGYEQY
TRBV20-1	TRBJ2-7	SASALEVDEQY
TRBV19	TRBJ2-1	ASSIGSSNNEQF
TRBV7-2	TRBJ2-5	ASSPPLTGQETQY
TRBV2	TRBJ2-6	ASNFGANVLT
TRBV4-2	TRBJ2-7	ASSQERLANYEQY
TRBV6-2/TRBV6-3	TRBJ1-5	ASSLSLAPSNQPQH
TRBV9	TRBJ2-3	ASSVYGIPTDTQY
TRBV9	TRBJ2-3	ASSVTSDGDTQY
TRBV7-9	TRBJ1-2	ASGPGQGYGYT
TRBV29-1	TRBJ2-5	SVGRLAGTGQETQY
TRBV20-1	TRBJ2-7	SATSGDVYEQY
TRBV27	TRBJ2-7	AVAIGTSGIREQY
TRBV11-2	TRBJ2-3	ASSLNTGGPSTDTQY
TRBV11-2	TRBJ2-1	ASSLGPGAPHNEQF